Below, 10 T cell receptor beta chains from the same sample are listed, as sequenced in a study of blood T cell repertoires in COVID-19. TCRdb's table, derived via immunoSEQ multiplex PCR, lists solely in-frame clones and lacks some. The sample shows roughly 380,000 clones, approximately 91% of them seen only once. The sequencing sample was made of peripheral blood. These receptors all come from a woman in her 40s with COVID-19, enrolled during active disease.

CDR3 nucleotides: TGTGCCAGCAGGACAGAGACCTCCTACGAGCAGTACTTC. It is translated as CASRTETSYEQYF. The rearrangement joins TRBV27 to TRBJ2-7, with a weak D call TRBD1 (5 bases). The CDR3 contains 13 residues. Germline V lookup: CDR1 MNHEY, CDR2 SMNVEV (reference sequence). Deletions cut 6 bases from V and 0 bases from J, with 9 bases between.

The V and J genes are TRBV2 and TRBJ1-4, with TRBD1 matching 7 bases. CDR1 is SNHLY, CDR2 FYNNEI, per germline. V was pared by 4 bases and J by 8 bases, with 7 bases of the junction left unmatched. The CDR3 extends over 14 amino acids. The CDR3 region has the DNA TGTGCCAGCAGTGTTTACAGGGGACGGGAAAAACTGTTTTTT. It encodes CASSVYRGREKLFF.

V is TRBV3-1 (or the pseudogene TRBV3-2) and J is TRBJ1-1; weak D call: TRBD1 (5 bases). The V end lost 1 base, the J end lost 4 bases, and 10 bases lay between the germline ends. Per the germline V gene, CDR1 is LGHDT and CDR2 is YNNKEL (reference sequence). CDR3 length: 14 residues. CDR3 DNA sequence: TGTGCCAGCAGCCAAGCTCTCGGGGGCACTGAAGCTTTCTTT. The encoded protein is CASSQALGGTEAFF.

The CDR3 here is CASRRDGLNTEAFF. Written as DNA, the CDR3 is TGTGCCAGCAGGCGGGACGGGTTGAACACTGAAGCTTTCTTT. The V call is TRBV6-5, the J call TRBJ1-1, with D tentatively TRBD1 (5 bases). The germline gives CDR1 MNHEY, CDR2 SVGAGI. V was trimmed by 6 bases and J by 0 bases, leaving 11 bases between them. This CDR3 has 14 amino acids.

This clone came up once. The rearrangement uses TRBV5-1 and TRBJ2-3, with TRBD1 matching 7 bases. Germline V gene lookup returns CDR1 SGHRS and CDR2 YFSETQ. Unmatched junction bases numbered 7, after V lost 0 bases and J lost 0 bases. CDR3 length: 17 residues. The CDR3 nucleotides are TGCGCCAGCAGCTTGGTTGTCGGGACAGCCAGCACAGATACGCAGTATTTT. As protein: CASSLVVGTASTDTQYF.

The rearrangement uses TRBV4-3 and TRBJ2-3; 12 bases match TRBD2. V shed 0 bases, J shed 4 bases, and the junction held 11 bases outside the gene matches. The CDR3 has 19 residues. Germline CDR1 LGHNA, CDR2 YSLEER. The CDR3 region is CASSQDITSGRTYSDTQYF. The DNA for the CDR3 is TGCGCCAGCAGCCAAGATATAACTAGCGGGAGGACCTATTCAGATACGCAGTATTTT.

The rearrangement joins TRBV10-3 to TRBJ1-1; 7 bases align to TRBD1. Germline CDR1 is ENHRY and CDR2 is SYGVKD. This CDR3 is 15 amino acids long. After removal of 5 bases from V and 1 base from J, the junction contained 7 bases not matched to a gene. The CDR3 sequence is CAISWTGGSNTEAFF. The DNA for the CDR3 is TGTGCCATCAGTTGGACAGGAGGGTCGAACACTGAAGCTTTCTTT.

The chain employs TRBV5-5 and TRBJ1-1; unclear D gene. Germline CDR1 SGHKS, CDR2 YYEKEE (reference sequence). The length of the CDR3 is 11 residues. V lost 4 bases to trimming and J lost 12 bases, with 13 bases between them. CDR3 bases: TGTGCCAGCAGCCGAACTGTTTGGTCTTTCTTT. Translating gives CASSRTVWSFF.

DNA for the CDR3: TGTGCCAGTAGTACGGCCTCCCGGGGTCAGCCCCAGCATTTT. As protein: CASSTASRGQPQHF. This sequence joins TRBV19 and TRBJ1-5; D is unresolved. From germline, CDR1 is LNHDA and CDR2 SQIVND (reference sequence). V shed 4 bases and J shed 6 bases, with 13 bases lying between them. The CDR3 runs 14 residues.

This sequence joins TRBV30 and TRBJ1-1; D gene uncertain. V was shortened by 3 bases and J by 5 bases, with 16 bases between the two germline ends. The V gene's germline CDR1 is GTSNPN and CDR2 SVGIG (reference sequence). The CDR3 has 14 residues. The CDR3 nucleotides are TGTGCCTGGAGCGCCGCGGGGTCGTCAACTGAAGCTTTCTTT. Translating gives CAWSAAGSSTEAFF.